This T cell receptor (beta chain) appears in the sequencing data of a study of T cells in Graves' hyperthyroidism and ophthalmopathy. The TCR beta CDR3 regions underwent amplification using RNA transcripts as the source. Carried out on the TCR CDR3, a first-round RT-PCR used the HTBI primer set. TCRdb re-derived calls from the multiplex PCR reads in MiXCR, one entry per CDR3 protein. The profile shows 500,000 to 650,000 distinct CDR3 sequences, roughly 15% of them singletons. Disease lasting under 3 months, a NOSPECS grade of at least 4, and a Clinical Activity Score of at least 3 were features of the ophthalmopathy patients. Germline CDR1 MGHRA, CDR2 YSYEKL. CDR3 length: 17 residues. Germline trimming cut 0 bases from V and 4 bases from J; bases unmatched to any gene: 8. A few counts support this clonotype.

The chain joins TRBV4-1 to TRBJ2-2; 7 nucleotides agree with TRBD2. Material for sequencing was blood. The origin of this receptor is a woman aged 50 to 65 with Graves' ophthalmopathy. DNA for the CDR3: TGCGCCAGCAGCCAAGATCAGCCTAGCGGATTCACCGGGGAGCTGTTTTTT. Amino acid sequence: CASSQDQPSGFTGELFF.